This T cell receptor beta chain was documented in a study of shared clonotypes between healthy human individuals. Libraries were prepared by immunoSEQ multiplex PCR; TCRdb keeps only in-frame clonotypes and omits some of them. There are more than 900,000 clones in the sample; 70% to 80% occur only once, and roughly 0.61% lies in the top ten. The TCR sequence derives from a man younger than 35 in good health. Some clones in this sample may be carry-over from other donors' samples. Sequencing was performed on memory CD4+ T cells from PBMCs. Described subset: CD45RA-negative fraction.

The CDR3 DNA sequence: TGTGCCAGCAGCCAACCGGGACAAAGAAACACCATATATTTT. Its protein is CASSQPGQRNTIYF. V gene TRBV7-3 combines with J gene TRBJ1-3; D is perhaps TRBD1 (6 bases). The germline V gene has CDR1 SGHTA and CDR2 FQGTGA. V dropped 5 bases and J dropped 5 bases, with 13 bases sitting between them. This CDR3 has 14 residues.